This T cell receptor beta chain came from a study of T-cell memory formation after mild COVID-19. TCRdb fed the 5' RACE reads into MiXCR, producing one record per CDR3 protein. The table has roughly 89,000 distinct CDR3 sequences, about 13% seen once. This clonotype came up a few times. The receptor comes from an adult woman who had mild COVID-19 (a few samples of this study predate the infection). Cell type and time point are not known. Sequenced: PBMCs or a T cell subset sorted from them (not recorded which).

DNA of the CDR3: TGTGCCACCAGTACCGGGACTAGCACAGATACGCAGTATTTT. Amino acids: CATSTGTSTDTQYF. The V and J genes are TRBV15 and TRBJ2-3, with D perhaps TRBD2 (6 bases). V dropped 6 bases and J dropped 0 bases, with 10 bases sitting between them. This CDR3 comprises 14 residues. The germline V gene has CDR1 LNHNV and CDR2 YYDKDF (reference sequence).